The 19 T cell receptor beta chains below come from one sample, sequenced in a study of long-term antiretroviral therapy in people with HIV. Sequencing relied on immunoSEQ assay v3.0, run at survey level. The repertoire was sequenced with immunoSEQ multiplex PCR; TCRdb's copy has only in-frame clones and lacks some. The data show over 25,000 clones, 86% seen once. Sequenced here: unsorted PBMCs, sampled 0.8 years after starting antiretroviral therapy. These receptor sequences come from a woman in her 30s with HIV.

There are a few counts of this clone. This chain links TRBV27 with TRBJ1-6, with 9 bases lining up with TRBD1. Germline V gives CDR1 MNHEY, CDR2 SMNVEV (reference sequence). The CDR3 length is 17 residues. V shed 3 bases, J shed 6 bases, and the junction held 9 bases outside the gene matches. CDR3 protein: CASSFSTTGGRNSPLHF. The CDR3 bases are TGTGCCAGCAGTTTCTCCACGACAGGGGGACGTAATTCACCCCTCCACTTT.

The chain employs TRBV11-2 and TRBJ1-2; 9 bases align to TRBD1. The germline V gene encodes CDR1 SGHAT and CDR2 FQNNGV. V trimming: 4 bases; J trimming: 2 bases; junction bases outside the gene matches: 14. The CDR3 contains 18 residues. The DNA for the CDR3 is TGTGCCAGCAGCTCTAGGGGGGACAGGGAGATTCAGAACTATGGCTACACCTTC. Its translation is CASSSRGDREIQNYGYTF. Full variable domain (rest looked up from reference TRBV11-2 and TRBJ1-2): EAGVAQSPRYKIIEKRQSVAFWCNPISGHATLYWYQQILGQGPKLLIQFQNNGVVDDSQLPKDRFSAERLKGVDSTLKIQPAKLEDSAVYLCASSSRGDREIQNYGYTFGSGTRLTVV.

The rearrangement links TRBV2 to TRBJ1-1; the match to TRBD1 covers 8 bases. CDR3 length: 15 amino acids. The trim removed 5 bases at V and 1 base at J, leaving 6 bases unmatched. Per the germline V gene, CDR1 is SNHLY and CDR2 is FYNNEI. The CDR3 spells CASSSQGAGNTEAFF. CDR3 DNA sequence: TGTGCCAGCAGTTCGCAGGGGGCGGGGAACACTGAAGCTTTCTTT.

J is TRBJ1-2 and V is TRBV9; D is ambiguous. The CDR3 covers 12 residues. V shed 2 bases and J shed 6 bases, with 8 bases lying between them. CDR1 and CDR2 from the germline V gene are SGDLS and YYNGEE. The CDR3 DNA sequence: TGTGCCAGCAGCGTCAGGACGGATGGCTACACCTTC. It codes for CASSVRTDGYTF.

CDR3 nucleotides: TGTGCCAGCAGTGAGACAGGGGTTGGCTACACCTTC. Its translation: CASSETGVGYTF. This chain joins TRBV6-1 and TRBJ1-2; TRBD1 aligns across 8 bases. The V gene end was trimmed by 3 bases and the J gene end by 7 bases; junction bases not matched to a gene: 1. CDR1 is MNHNS, CDR2 SASEGT, per germline. There are 12 residues in the CDR3.

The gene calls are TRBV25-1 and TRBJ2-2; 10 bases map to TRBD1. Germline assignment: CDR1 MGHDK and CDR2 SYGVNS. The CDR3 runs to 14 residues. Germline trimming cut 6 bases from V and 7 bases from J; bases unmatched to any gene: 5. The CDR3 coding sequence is TGTGCCAGCAGAGCCGGGACAGGGGTCGGGGAGCTGTTTTTT. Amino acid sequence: CASRAGTGVGELFF. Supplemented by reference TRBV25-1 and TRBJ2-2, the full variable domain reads EADIYQTPRYLVIGTGKKITLECSQTMGHDKMYWYQQDPGMELHLIHYSYGVNSTEKGDLSSESTVSRIRTEHFPLTLESARPSHTSQYLCASRAGTGVGELFFGEGSRLTVL.

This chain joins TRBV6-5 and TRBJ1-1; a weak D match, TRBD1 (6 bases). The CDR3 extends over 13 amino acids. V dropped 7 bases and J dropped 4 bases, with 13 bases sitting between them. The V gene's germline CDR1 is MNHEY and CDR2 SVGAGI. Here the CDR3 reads CASKVPGVTEAFF. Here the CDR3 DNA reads TGTGCCAGCAAGGTCCCAGGGGTCACTGAAGCTTTCTTT.

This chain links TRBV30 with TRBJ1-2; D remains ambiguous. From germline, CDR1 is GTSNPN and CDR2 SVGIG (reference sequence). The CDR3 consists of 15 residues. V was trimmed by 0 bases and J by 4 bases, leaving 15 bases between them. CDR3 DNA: TGTGCCTGGAGTGTATCCTTGGGGTCCAGCTATGGCTACACCTTC. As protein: CAWSVSLGSSYGYTF.

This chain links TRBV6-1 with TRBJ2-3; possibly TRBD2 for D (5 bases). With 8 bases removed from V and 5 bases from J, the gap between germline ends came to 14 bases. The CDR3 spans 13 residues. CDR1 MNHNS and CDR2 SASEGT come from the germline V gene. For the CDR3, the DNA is TGTGCCAGCCATGAACTAGGAGGAGATACGCAGTATTTT. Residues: CASHELGGDTQYF.

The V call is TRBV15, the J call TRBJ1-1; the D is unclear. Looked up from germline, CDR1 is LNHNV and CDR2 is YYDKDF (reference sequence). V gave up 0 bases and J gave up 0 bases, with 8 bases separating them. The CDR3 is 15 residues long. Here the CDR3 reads CATSREKALNTEAFF. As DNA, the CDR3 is TGTGCCACCAGCAGAGAGAAAGCGTTGAACACTGAAGCTTTCTTT.

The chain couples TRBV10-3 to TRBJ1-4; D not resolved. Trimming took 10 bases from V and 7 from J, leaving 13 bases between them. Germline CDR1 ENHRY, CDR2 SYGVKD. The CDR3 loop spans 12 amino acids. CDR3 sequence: CATGGIGEKLFF. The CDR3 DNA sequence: TGTGCCACCGGCGGGATCGGTGAAAAACTGTTTTTT.

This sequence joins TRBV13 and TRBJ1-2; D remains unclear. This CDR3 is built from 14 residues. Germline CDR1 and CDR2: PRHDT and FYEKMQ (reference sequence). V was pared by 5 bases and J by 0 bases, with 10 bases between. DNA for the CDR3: TGTGCCAGCAGCAATGGGAGAACTAACTATGGCTACACCTTC. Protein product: CASSNGRTNYGYTF.

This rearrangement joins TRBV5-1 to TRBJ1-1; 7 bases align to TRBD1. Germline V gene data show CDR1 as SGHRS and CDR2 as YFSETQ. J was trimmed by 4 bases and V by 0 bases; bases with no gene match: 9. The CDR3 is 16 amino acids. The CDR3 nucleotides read TGCGCCAGCAGCTTGGCCACAGGGGTTTCGAGCACTGAAGCTTTCTTT. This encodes CASSLATGVSSTEAFF.

The DNA of the CDR3 is TGTGCCAGTACCATCGAGGAGGGGAAAGGCGAGCAGTACTTC. Translation gives CASTIEEGKGEQYF. This chain links TRBV19 with TRBJ2-7; weak D call: TRBD2 (6 bases). The CDR3 has 14 amino acids. Looked up from germline, CDR1 is LNHDA and CDR2 is SQIVND (reference sequence). V dropped 7 bases and J dropped 6 bases, with 19 bases sitting between them. Combining the CDR3 with reference TRBV19 and TRBJ2-7 gives the whole variable domain DGGITQSPKYLFRKEGQNVTLSCEQNLNHDAMYWYRQDPGQGLRLIYYSQIVNDFQKGDIAEGYSVSREKKESFPLTVTSAQKNPTAFYLCASTIEEGKGEQYFGPGTRLTVT.

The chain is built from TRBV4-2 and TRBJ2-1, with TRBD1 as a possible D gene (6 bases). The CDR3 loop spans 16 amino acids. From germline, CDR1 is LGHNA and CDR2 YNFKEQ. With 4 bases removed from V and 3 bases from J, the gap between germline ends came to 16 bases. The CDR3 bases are TGTGCCAGCAGCCCCACTTCGGACAGTGTCTACAATGAGCAGTTCTTC. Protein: CASSPTSDSVYNEQFF.

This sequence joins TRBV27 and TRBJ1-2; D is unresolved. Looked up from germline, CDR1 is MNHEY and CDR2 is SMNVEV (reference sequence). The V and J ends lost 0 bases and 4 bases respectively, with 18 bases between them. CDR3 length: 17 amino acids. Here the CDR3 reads CASSLSRDLYNGYGYTF. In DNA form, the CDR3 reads TGTGCCAGCAGTTTATCGAGGGATCTCTATAACGGCTATGGCTACACCTTC.

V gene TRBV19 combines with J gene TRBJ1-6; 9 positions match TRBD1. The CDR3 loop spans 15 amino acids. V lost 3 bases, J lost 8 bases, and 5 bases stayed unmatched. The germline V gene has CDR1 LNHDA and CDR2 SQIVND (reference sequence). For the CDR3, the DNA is TGTGCCAGTAGTATTAGGGGACAGGGACATTCACCCCTCCACTTT. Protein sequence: CASSIRGQGHSPLHF.

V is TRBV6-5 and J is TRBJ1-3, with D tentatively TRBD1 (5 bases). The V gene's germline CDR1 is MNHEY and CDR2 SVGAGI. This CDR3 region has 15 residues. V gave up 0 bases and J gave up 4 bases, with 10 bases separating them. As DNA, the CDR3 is TGTGCCAGCAGTTACTCCCGGGGGGGAGGAAACACCATATATTTT. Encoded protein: CASSYSRGGGNTIYF.

The CDR3: CASSPATFSGNTIYF. The CDR3 DNA reads as TGTGCCAGCTCCCCTGCTACCTTCTCTGGAAACACCATATATTTT. The rearrangement links TRBV18 to TRBJ1-3; D is ambiguous. The CDR3 consists of 15 residues. CDR1 is KGHSH and CDR2 is LQKENI in the germline V gene. The V end lost 6 bases, the J end lost 0 bases, and 12 bases lay between the germline ends.